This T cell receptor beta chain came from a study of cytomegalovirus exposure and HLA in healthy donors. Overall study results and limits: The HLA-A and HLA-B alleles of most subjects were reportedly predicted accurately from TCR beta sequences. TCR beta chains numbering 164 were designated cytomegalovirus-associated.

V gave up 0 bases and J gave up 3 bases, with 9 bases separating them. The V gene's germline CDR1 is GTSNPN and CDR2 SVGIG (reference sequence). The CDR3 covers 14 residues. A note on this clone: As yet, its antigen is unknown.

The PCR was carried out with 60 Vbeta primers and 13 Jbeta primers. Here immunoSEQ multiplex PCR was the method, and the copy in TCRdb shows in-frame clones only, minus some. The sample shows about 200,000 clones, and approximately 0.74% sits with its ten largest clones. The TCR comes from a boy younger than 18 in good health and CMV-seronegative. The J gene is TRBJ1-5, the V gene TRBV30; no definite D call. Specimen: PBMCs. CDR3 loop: CAWSVSITNQPQHF. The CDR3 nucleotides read TGTGCCTGGAGTGTGTCTATAACCAATCAGCCCCAGCATTTT.